Listed here are 11 T cell receptor beta chains from one sample, sequenced in a study of spatial heterogeneity in lung cancer. TCRdb independently ran MiXCR on the 5' RACE reads; one entry per CDR3 protein. Of around 10,000 distinct CDR3 sequences in the sample, about 3.7% were seen once. Described time point: sample taken at primary tumor resection. Unsorted whole RNA from tumor, nontumor lung or frozen PBMC underwent sequencing. Source: PBMCs, taken at surgery. These receptors came from a female donor with early-stage non-small cell lung cancer.

This clonotype was seen ten or more times. This beta chain appears as a stray read in a library generated for alpha chains; its size is not informative. V is TRBV11-2 and J is TRBJ2-2, with 11 bases identical to TRBD1. The CDR3 sequence is 16 residues long. Germline trimming cut 5 bases from V and 8 bases from J; bases unmatched to any gene: 10. The germline V gene has CDR1 SGHAT and CDR2 FQNNGV. The CDR3 spells CASSTRDRGFEGELFF. CDR3 coding DNA: TGTGCCAGCAGCACCCGGGACAGGGGGTTTGAAGGGGAGCTGTTTTTT.

There are many counts of this clonotype. This beta chain is a stray read from a library made for alpha chains; its abundance is not meaningful. The gene calls are TRBV5-1 and TRBJ1-4; no definite D call. The CDR3 sequence is 12 residues long. Trimming took 6 bases from V and 5 from J, leaving 8 bases between them. Germline CDR1 is SGHRS and CDR2 is YFSETQ. The CDR3, as DNA: TGCGCCAGCAAAGGCGGAAATGAAAAACTGTTTTTT. This translates into CASKGGNEKLFF. The full variable domain, with the rest looked up from reference TRBV5-1 and TRBJ1-4, is KAGVTQTPRYLIKTRGQQVTLSCSPISGHRSVSWYQQTPGQGLQFLFEYFSETQRNKGNFPGRFSGRQFSNSRSEMNVSTLELGDSALYLCASKGGNEKLFFGSGTQLSVL.

This clonotype has a count of ten or more. This beta chain is a stray sequence in a library constructed for alpha chains; its clone size is not meaningful. CDR3 residues: CASSLMGQAIYEQYF. The CDR3, as DNA: TGTGCCAGCAGCTTAATGGGACAGGCAATCTACGAGCAGTACTTC. The chain recombines TRBV7-2 with TRBJ2-7, with 8 bases identical to TRBD1. Germline V gene data show CDR1 as SGHTA and CDR2 as FQGNSA. The CDR3 has 15 residues. Trimming at V came to 2 bases and at J to 3 bases, leaving 6 bases not matched to a gene.

There are many counts of this clonotype. This beta chain is a stray read from a library made for alpha chains; its abundance is not meaningful. The chain employs TRBV9 and TRBJ2-7, with D uncertain. Trimming stripped 4 bases from V and 6 bases from J, with 17 bases between. Germline V gene lookup returns CDR1 SGDLS and CDR2 YYNGEE. This CDR3 spans 14 amino acids. The CDR3: CASSQRLQTSEQYF. CDR3 nucleotides: TGTGCCAGCAGCCAACGACTTCAAACCTCCGAGCAGTACTTC.

Details on this clonotype: This beta chain was picked up by a library intended for alpha chains and is off target, so its count carries little meaning. The chain joins TRBV7-9 to TRBJ1-4, with no clear D. The V end lost 5 bases, the J end lost 7 bases, and 14 bases lay between the germline ends. Germline assignment: CDR1 SEHNR and CDR2 FQNEAQ (reference sequence). This CDR3 contains 14 residues. DNA of the CDR3: TGTGCCAGCAGCCCCCGTGCGGGTTCTGAAAAACTGTTTTTT. It translates to CASSPRAGSEKLFF.

In this sample, this clonotype turned up many times. In a library made to pick up alpha chains, this beta chain is a stray read with a size that means little. The rearrangement uses TRBV9 and TRBJ2-3; 7 nucleotides agree with TRBD2. There are 16 residues in the CDR3. Germline lookup yields CDR1 SGDLS and CDR2 YYNGEE. V trimming: 0 bases; J trimming: 1 base; junction bases outside the gene matches: 5. The chain's CDR3 is CASSVGSSGGTDTQYF. CDR3 in DNA: TGTGCCAGCAGCGTAGGATCCAGCGGGGGCACAGATACGCAGTATTTT.

This clonotype was recorded at least ten times. Because the library targeted alpha chains, this beta chain is an off-target read whose size means little. The gene calls are TRBV5-1 and TRBJ2-1, with TRBD1 as a possible D gene (5 bases). The germline V gene encodes CDR1 SGHRS and CDR2 YFSETQ. Trimming pared 6 bases from V and 6 bases from J, leaving 16 bases between. CDR3 size: 14 residues. CDR3 protein: CASNSETASNEQFF. CDR3 coding DNA: TGCGCCAGCAACTCCGAGACAGCGTCCAATGAGCAGTTCTTC.

This clonotype was counted many times. This beta chain turned up in a library designed for alpha chains; as an off-target read, its abundance says little. The chain carries TRBV5-6 and TRBJ1-6; D gene ambiguous. The CDR3 length is 12 residues. The ends were cut back, 4 bases at V and 5 bases at J, with 4 bases in the middle. Germline V gene data show CDR1 as SGHDT and CDR2 as YYEEEE. The CDR3 nucleotides read TGTGCCAGCAGCGGGGATAATTCACCCCTCCACTTT. Translated: CASSGDNSPLHF.

This clonotype has ten or more counts. For a library built for alpha chains, this beta chain is a stray read; little rests on its size. As DNA, the CDR3 is TGCGCCAGCAGCTTGGGGGGACCCGCGGGGACCAATGAGCAGTTCTTC. It translates to CASSLGGPAGTNEQFF. V usage is TRBV5-1 and J usage is TRBJ2-1; possibly TRBD2 for D (6 bases). The CDR3 runs 16 residues. V was trimmed by 0 bases and J by 6 bases, leaving 16 bases between them. In germline, CDR1 is SGHRS, CDR2 YFSETQ.

At least ten counts were recorded for this clonotype. A library prepared for alpha chains yielded this beta chain as an off-target read; its size is of little meaning. This chain connects TRBV6-2 or TRBV6-3 to TRBJ2-1; D is unclear. The CDR3 loop spans 15 amino acids. The ends were cut back, 2 bases at V and 3 bases at J, with 11 bases in the middle. Germline V lookup: CDR1 MNHEY, CDR2 SVGEGT. The CDR3 region has the DNA TGTGCCAGCAGTTACAGTCGCGGAAGCTACAATGAGCAGTTCTTC. Translation: CASSYSRGSYNEQFF.

There are many counts of this clonotype. This beta chain appears as a stray read in a library generated for alpha chains; its size is not informative. This sequence joins TRBV20-1 and TRBJ1-5; 8 nucleotides match TRBD1. Germline lookup yields CDR1 DFQATT and CDR2 SNEGSKA (reference sequence). The CDR3 totals 13 residues. The V segment lost 4 bases and the J segment 3 bases; nucleotides outside the gene matches: 2. The CDR3 DNA sequence: TGCAGTGCTACGACAGGGGACAATCAGCCCCAGCATTTT. It encodes CSATTGDNQPQHF.